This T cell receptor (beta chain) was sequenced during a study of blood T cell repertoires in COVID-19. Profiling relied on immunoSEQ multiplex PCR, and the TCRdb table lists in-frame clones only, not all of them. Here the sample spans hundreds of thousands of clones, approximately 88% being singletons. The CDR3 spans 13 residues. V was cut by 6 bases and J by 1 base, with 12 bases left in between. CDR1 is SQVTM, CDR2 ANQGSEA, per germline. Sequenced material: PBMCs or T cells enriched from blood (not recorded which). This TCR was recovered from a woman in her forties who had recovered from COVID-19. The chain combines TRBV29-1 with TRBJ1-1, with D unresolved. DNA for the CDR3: TGCAGCGTCCGGACGGGAGAGAACACTGAAGCTTTCTTT. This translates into CSVRTGENTEAFF.